One sample yielded the 2 T cell receptor beta chains listed below, sequenced in a study of blood T cells in healthy people across ages. A second about 7 to 11 cycle PCR used barcoded and J-beta primers. TCRdb reanalysed the 5' RACE reads using MiXCR and keeps one entry per CDR3 protein. This sample has some 1.7 million distinct CDR3 sequences, with about 28% found just once. The sequencing sample was made of blood. Receptors were obtained from a woman younger than 45 in good health.

The chain combines TRBV19 with TRBJ1-5, with D perhaps TRBD1 (6 bases). This CDR3 spans 15 amino acids. Germline-derived CDR1 and CDR2 are LNHDA and SQIVND (reference sequence). With 3 bases removed from V and 1 base from J, the gap between germline ends came to 10 bases. The CDR3 loop is CASSISQGSNQPQHF. In DNA, the CDR3 is TGTGCCAGTAGTATCAGTCAGGGGAGCAATCAGCCCCAGCATTTT.

The rearrangement links TRBV29-1 to TRBJ1-2, with a tentative D call TRBD1 (6 bases). The V gene lost 3 bases and the J gene lost 5 bases, with 13 bases spanning the gap. Per germline, CDR1 SQVTM and CDR2 ANQGSEA. The CDR3 is made up of 13 amino acids. Here the CDR3 reads CSVDRGDPYGYTF. The DNA for the CDR3 is TGCAGCGTTGACAGGGGCGATCCGTATGGCTACACCTTC. Combining the CDR3 with reference TRBV29-1 and TRBJ1-2 gives the whole variable domain SAVISQKPSRDICQRGTSLTIQCQVDSQVTMMFWYRQQPGQSLTLIATANQGSEATYESGFVIDKFPISRPNLTFSTLTVSNMSPEDSSIYLCSVDRGDPYGYTFGSGTRLTVV.